This T cell receptor (beta chain) is from a study of PD-1 blockade in classical Hodgkin lymphoma (TCRdb year 2020). In the study overall: Nivolumab dosing was 3 mg/kg intravenously every 2 weeks, continuing until either disease progression or unacceptable toxicity. The study used CyTOF and TCR beta sequencing to define a peripheral blood immune signature of response to PD-1 blockade in classical Hodgkin lymphoma. Results the study describes overall, beyond this receptor: Baseline TCR diversity was reported as lower in newly diagnosed patients than in healthy donors, and lower still in relapsed/refractory patients. By C4D1, a significant rise was seen in CD4+ TCR diversity but not in CD8+ TCR diversity (p=0.0027 vs p=0.16), and the rise was most apparent among complete responders (p=0.02). Trial patients with a complete response had baseline diversity similar to that of newly diagnosed patients, while partial responders and progressors had significantly lower diversity. Only a single clinical trial cohort was studied, and what caused the repertoire differences, possibly disease activity or prior therapy, remained undefined. Patients starting nivolumab less than 1 year after ASCT had lower diversity and were excluded from later analyses to avoid confounding by immune reconstitution.

With regard to this clone: The antigen this receptor binds is unknown. There are no base qualities to consult, and no much larger clone falls within one base.

The cysteine opens and the phenylalanine closes a CDR3 of 13 amino acids. The entry retains the CDR3 DNA only, 39 bases that are in frame from base 1. The germline V gene provides CDR1 MGHRA and CDR2 YSYEKL. Between the V and J ends, shortened by 5 bases and 3 bases respectively, the junction contains 11 bases. The Qiagen DNeasy kit was used to extract genomic DNA from unsorted PBMCs and from the negatively selected CD4+ and CD8+ fractions. Amplification of TCR beta CDR3 regions was done by immunoSEQ multiplex PCR with primers that anneal to V and J segments. A synthetic immune receptor repertoire was used to minimize amplification bias, and remaining bias was computationally removed after sequencing. The study's own analysis went as follows. Custom Python scripts were used to quantify repertoire diversity as the Shannon entropy index. Unsorted, CD4+ and CD8+ repertoires were analyzed separately, except for combined analyses in which CD4+ and CD8+ sequences were merged in silico. A clone was considered expanded if an increase in frequency of at least 2-fold after treatment relative to C1D1 was found, and a pseudocount of 0.5 was applied to clones undetected at baseline. Singleton clones were defined as clones with 0 or 1 copy at C1D1, and non-singleton clones were defined as clones with 2 or more copies. Clones expanded in unsorted samples were labelled as CD4+, CD8+ or unknown by matching protein sequences in sorted samples from the same patient. Wilcoxon tests on paired samples were used to test diversity changes from C1D1 to C4D1. In its TCRdb copy, this immuneACCESS table keeps in-frame sequences only and misses some clones. Where compared with another copy, unresolved V genes explain less than half of these, and the others have no known cause. V and J calls and clone size are those listed in that table; D and trimming were worked out from the DNA. The sample table holds some 14,000 clones, of which roughly four fifths were seen once. The ten largest clones add up to roughly 24% of the sample.

The sample's time point label is to be understood as: cycle 1 day 1 (C1D1), immediately before nivolumab initiation. Every trial patient had relapsed after autologous stem cell transplantation, and cohorts A, B and C differed in prior brentuximab vedotin exposure. The trial cohort was composed of about 58 patients with relapsed/refractory classical Hodgkin lymphoma, for whom complete response, partial response or progressive disease was recorded as best overall response. In the multi-cohort phase II CheckMate 205 trial, trial patients received single-agent nivolumab. An independent review committee assessed best overall response by applying the 2007 International Working Group response criteria. Trial PBMCs were collected immediately before nivolumab initiation (C1D1) and during therapy at cycle 2 day 1 and cycle 4 day 1. Peripheral blood was collected in 8 mL Vacutainer Cell Preparation Tubes, from which PBMCs were isolated by centrifugation and then cryopreserved.

The receptor's source is a human donor with classical Hodgkin lymphoma. The sample in question was peripheral blood mononuclear cells (PBMCs), obtained at baseline. Recombination joined TRBV4-1 with TRBJ2-7; no confident D gene assignment can be made. Read as DNA, the sequence is TGCGCCAGCAGCACCCGGGTCCTCTACGAGCAGTACTTC. Its coded protein is CASSTRVLYEQYF.